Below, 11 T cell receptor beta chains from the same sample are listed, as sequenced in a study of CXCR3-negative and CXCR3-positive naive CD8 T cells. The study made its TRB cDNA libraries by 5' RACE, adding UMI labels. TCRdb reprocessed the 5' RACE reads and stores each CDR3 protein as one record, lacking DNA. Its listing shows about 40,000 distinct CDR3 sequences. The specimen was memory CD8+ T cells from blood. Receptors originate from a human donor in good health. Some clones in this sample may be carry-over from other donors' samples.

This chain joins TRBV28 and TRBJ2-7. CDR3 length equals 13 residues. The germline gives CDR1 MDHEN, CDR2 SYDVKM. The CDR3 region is CASSPGISYEQYF.

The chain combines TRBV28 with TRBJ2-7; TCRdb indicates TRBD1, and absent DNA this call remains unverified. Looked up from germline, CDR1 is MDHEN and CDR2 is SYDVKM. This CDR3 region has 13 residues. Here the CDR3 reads CASLGGSSYEQYF.

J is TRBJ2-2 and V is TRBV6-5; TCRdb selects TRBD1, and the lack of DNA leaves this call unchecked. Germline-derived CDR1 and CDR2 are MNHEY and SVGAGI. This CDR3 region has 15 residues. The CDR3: CASSYNGGNTGELFF.

The CDR3 is CASSPLAAGDDYGYTF. This rearrangement joins TRBV28 to TRBJ1-2. The CDR3 contains 16 residues. Germline loops: CDR1 MDHEN, CDR2 SYDVKM.

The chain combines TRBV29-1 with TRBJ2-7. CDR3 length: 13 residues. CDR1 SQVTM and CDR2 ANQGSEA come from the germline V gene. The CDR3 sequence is CSVVWGSSYEQYF.

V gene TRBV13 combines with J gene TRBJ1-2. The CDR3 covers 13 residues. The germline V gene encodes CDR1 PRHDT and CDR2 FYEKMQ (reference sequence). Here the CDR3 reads CASSLRTEYGYTF.

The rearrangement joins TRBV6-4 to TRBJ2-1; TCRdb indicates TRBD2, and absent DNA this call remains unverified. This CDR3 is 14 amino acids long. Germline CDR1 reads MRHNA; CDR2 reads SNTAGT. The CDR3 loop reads CASSEGASSGEQFF.

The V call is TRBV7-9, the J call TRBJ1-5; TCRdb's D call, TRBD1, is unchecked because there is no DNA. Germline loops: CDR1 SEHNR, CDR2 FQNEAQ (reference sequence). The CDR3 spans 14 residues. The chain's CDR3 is CASSPQGDNQPQHF.

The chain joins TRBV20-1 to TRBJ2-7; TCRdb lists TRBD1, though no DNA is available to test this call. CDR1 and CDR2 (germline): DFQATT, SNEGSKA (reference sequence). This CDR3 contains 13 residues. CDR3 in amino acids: CSGRTGYSYEQYF.

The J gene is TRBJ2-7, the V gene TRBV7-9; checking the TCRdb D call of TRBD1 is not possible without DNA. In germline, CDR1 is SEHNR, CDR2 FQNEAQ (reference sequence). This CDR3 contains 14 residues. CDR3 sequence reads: CASSLGQPSYEQYF. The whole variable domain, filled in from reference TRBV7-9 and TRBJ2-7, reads DTGVSQNPRHKITKRGQNVTFRCDPISEHNRLYWYRQTLGQGPEFLTYFQNEAQLEKSRLLSDRFSAERPKGSFSTLEIQRTEQGDSAMYLCASSLGQPSYEQYFGPGTRLTVT.

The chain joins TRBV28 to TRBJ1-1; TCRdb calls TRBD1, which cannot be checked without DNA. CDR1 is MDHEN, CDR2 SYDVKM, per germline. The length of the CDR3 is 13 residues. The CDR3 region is CASYKWGDTEAFF.